These T cell receptor beta chains were read from a single sample in a study of T cells after posttransplantation cyclophosphamide. This table comes from immunoSEQ multiplex PCR, and its TCRdb copy is limited to in-frame clones, with some not included. This record lists fewer than 40,000 clones, none seen once only, and the top ten clones contain 4% to 5.5%. Sequencing used PBMCs. These receptors originate from a woman in her fifties or sixties in good health and a related stem cell transplant donor. Both conserved end residues are trimmed from each CDR3. Clone size is given for some rows only: seen once, a few or many times, or a class if the clone is expanded.

size	V	J	CDR3
many	TRBV11-2	TRBJ1-1	ASSQNRGNTEAF
many	TRBV19	TRBJ1-1	ASNPPGQKNTEAF
NA	TRBV28	TRBJ2-1	ATHPSGKGLGNEQF
many	TRBV19	TRBJ2-1	ASSFTGTGGQNEQF
few	TRBV23-1	TRBJ2-6	ASSTLKRGSGANVLT
many	TRBV28	TRBJ2-7	ASSTGSYEQY
many	TRBV7-3	TRBJ2-7	ASSLGTIPVEQY
many	TRBV6-1	TRBJ1-1	ASSARDRGAEAF
NA	TRBV5-1	TRBJ2-7	ASSQETGFVSYEQY
few	TRBV6-1	NA	ASSEAPGRYEQY
many	TRBV7-2	TRBJ1-5	ASSLGQTNQPQH